This entry lists 7 T cell receptor beta chains sequenced from one sample in a study of CD8 T cells in ankylosing spondylitis. TCRdb reprocessed the 5' RACE reads with MiXCR, giving one entry per CDR3 protein. Among some 140,000 distinct CDR3 sequences listed, roughly 8.8% were seen once. Sequenced material: synovial fluid, either unsorted or a sorted T cell fraction (not recorded which). The receptors derive from a male donor with ankylosing spondylitis.

V is TRBV2 and J is TRBJ1-1, with D unclear. The germline CDR1 and CDR2 sequences are SNHLY and FYNNEI. The CDR3 sequence is 11 residues long. Trimming pared 6 bases from V and 1 base from J, leaving 3 bases between. The CDR3 nucleotides read TGTGCCAGCAGACAGAACACTGAAGCTTTCTTT. This sequence encodes CASRQNTEAFF.

This clonotype has at least ten counts. CDR3 sequence (DNA): TGCGCCAGCAGTTTATTGGGACAGGGGGCTTCTGAAGCTTTCTTT. Translation gives CASSLLGQGASEAFF. The rearrangement uses TRBV5-1 and TRBJ1-1; 12 nucleotides line up with TRBD1. This CDR3 is 15 amino acids long. Unmatched junction bases numbered 8, after V lost 5 bases and J lost 6 bases. In germline, CDR1 is SGHRS, CDR2 YFSETQ.

The sample holds a few counts of this clonotype. The chain carries TRBV6-2 or TRBV6-3 and TRBJ1-2; possible D gene TRBD1, 5 bases. V was trimmed by 3 bases and J by 4 bases, leaving 12 bases between them. Germline V gives CDR1 MNHEY, CDR2 SVGEGT. This CDR3 has 14 residues. CDR3 sequence (DNA): TGTGCCAGCAGTTATGCTCGGGACCTCTATGGCTACACCTTC. The encoded protein is CASSYARDLYGYTF.

This clonotype has more than one count but fewer than ten. V and J are TRBV28 and TRBJ1-2; D not resolved. Germline CDR1 reads MDHEN; CDR2 reads SYDVKM. The CDR3 is 14 amino acids. Trimming left V 2 bases short and J 5 bases short, with 12 bases between. The CDR3 region is CASSLPNLEYGYTF. CDR3 bases: TGTGCCAGCAGTTTACCGAACTTAGAGTATGGCTACACCTTC.

Relative to its sample, this clonotype is medium-sized (0.01 to 0.1%). V and J are TRBV3-1 and TRBJ2-2, with D hard to call. Germline CDR1 and CDR2: LGHDT and YNNKEL (reference sequence). The ends were cut back, 4 bases at V and 0 bases at J, with 9 bases in the middle. This CDR3 contains 15 residues. CDR3 nucleotides: TGTGCCAGCAGCCCGGAGTTCGCGAACACCGGGGAGCTGTTTTTT. It yields the protein CASSPEFANTGELFF.

This clonotype appeared a few times. The genes are TRBV6-2 or TRBV6-3 and TRBJ1-1, with D hard to call. The length of the CDR3 is 14 residues. The V end was cut by 7 bases, the J end by 6 bases, with 18 bases between. Germline V gene sequence: CDR1 MNHEY, CDR2 SVGEGT. The DNA for the CDR3 is TGTGCCAGCATTCAAGACGGGGTATTTGCTGAAGCTTTCTTT. Translation: CASIQDGVFAEAFF.

The chain employs TRBV6-6 and TRBJ2-4, with D possibly being TRBD2 (5 bases). This CDR3 spans 13 amino acids. V was cut by 2 bases and J by 9 bases, with 11 bases left in between. Germline V gene data show CDR1 as MNHNY and CDR2 as SVGAGI (reference sequence). In DNA, the CDR3 is TGTGCCAGCAGTTACGGTCGCGGAGGCATTCAGTACTTC. Its translation: CASSYGRGGIQYF.